These 30 T cell receptor beta chains were all obtained from the same sample, sequenced in a study of cytomegalovirus exposure and HLA in healthy donors (dated by TCRdb to 2016 to 2017). The library was built by means of the immunoSEQ multiplex PCR assay. The multiplex PCR relied on a mix of 60 forward primers for TCR Vbeta segments and 13 reverse primers for TCR Jbeta segments. TCRdb limited this immuneACCESS table to in-frame rearrangements with V and J called. A share of clones is missing; checked studies link under half to unresolved V genes, and the rest is unexplained. The sample profile shows over 85,000 clones; 65% to 85% of them were found once. The top ten clonotypes cover about 6.8% of the sample. The sample was PBMCs. These receptors all stem from a man aged 30-40 years in good health and CMV-seropositive.

This chain links TRBV25-1 with TRBJ2-3, with a possible D match to TRBD2 (6 bases). V was shortened by 6 bases and J by 3 bases, with 13 bases between the two germline ends. Germline V gene lookup returns CDR1 MGHDK and CDR2 SYGVNS. The CDR3 contains 14 residues. The CDR3 coding sequence is TGTGCCAGCAGCTCGGAGGGTTGGACAGATACGCAGTATTTT. As protein: CASSSEGWTDTQYF.

The rearrangement uses TRBV30 and TRBJ1-2; D perhaps matches TRBD1 (5 bases). V lost 1 base and J 6 bases, leaving 15 bases between the germline ends. Germline-derived CDR1 and CDR2 are GTSNPN and SVGIG (reference sequence). The CDR3 totals 14 residues. The CDR3 DNA reads as TGTGCCTGGAGTGCCCGGGCGGGGGAGAATGGCTACACCTTC. This codes for CAWSARAGENGYTF.

The J gene is TRBJ2-7, the V gene TRBV4-1; perhaps TRBD2 as D (6 bases). V lost 0 bases and J 5 bases, leaving 29 bases between the germline ends. Per germline, CDR1 MGHRA and CDR2 YSYEKL. This CDR3 is 20 amino acids long. CDR3 amino acids: CASSQDSMTRVGTLSHEQYF. CDR3 bases: TGCGCCAGCAGCCAAGATTCGATGACTAGAGTCGGGACGCTCAGTCACGAGCAGTACTTC.

This clone showed up just once. This sequence joins TRBV5-1 and TRBJ2-3; D is possibly TRBD1 (7 bases). The CDR3 runs to 14 residues. Germline assignment: CDR1 SGHRS and CDR2 YFSETQ. V was shortened by 5 bases and J by 4 bases, with 14 bases between the two germline ends. In DNA, the CDR3 is TGCGCCAGCAGTGAGCAGGGGGGAGCAGATACGCAGTATTTT. As protein: CASSEQGGADTQYF.

The chain links TRBV2 to TRBJ1-6; the D is unclear. The germline CDR1 and CDR2 sequences are SNHLY and FYNNEI. The CDR3 has 14 amino acids. Trimming stripped 7 bases from V and 10 bases from J, with 17 bases between. CDR3 residues: CASIDKRTVSPLHF. Written as DNA, the CDR3 is TGTGCCAGCATTGACAAGAGAACCGTATCACCCCTCCACTTT.

V and J are TRBV2 and TRBJ2-3; possibly TRBD2 for D (7 bases). CDR1 is SNHLY, CDR2 FYNNEI, per germline. There are 16 residues in the CDR3. V was trimmed by 0 bases and J by 1 base, leaving 11 bases between them. CDR3 loop: CASSEAGGGGTDTQYF. CDR3 DNA: TGTGCCAGCAGTGAAGCGGGCGGGGGCGGCACAGATACGCAGTATTTT.

This sequence joins TRBV19 and TRBJ1-5, with D unresolved. Germline V gene lookup returns CDR1 LNHDA and CDR2 SQIVND (reference sequence). The CDR3 is 15 residues long. V lost 0 bases to trimming and J lost 0 bases, with 6 bases between them. Written as DNA, the CDR3 is TGTGCCAGTAGTATAGAACGGGATAGCAATCAGCCCCAGCATTTT. Translated, it gives CASSIERDSNQPQHF.

This rearrangement joins TRBV5-6 to TRBJ1-2; 7 nucleotides align to TRBD1. After removal of 4 bases from V and 3 bases from J, the junction contained 9 bases not matched to a gene. Germline loops: CDR1 SGHDT, CDR2 YYEEEE. This CDR3 is 15 amino acids long. In nucleotides, the CDR3 is TGTGCCAGCAGCATGGGACAGACCAGCTACTATGGCTACACCTTC. This gives the protein CASSMGQTSYYGYTF. Full variable domain (missing parts from reference TRBV5-6 and TRBJ1-2): DAGVTQSPTHLIKTRGQQVTLRCSPKSGHDTVSWYQQALGQGPQFIFQYYEEEERQRGNFPDRFSGHQFPNYSSELNVNALLLGDSALYLCASSMGQTSYYGYTFGSGTRLTVV.

This chain connects TRBV7-2 to TRBJ2-5; possible D gene TRBD1, 5 bases. The J call may be faulty, since TRBJ2-7 better matches the DNA end. Germline lookup yields CDR1 SGHTA and CDR2 FQGNSA. This CDR3 region has 14 residues. CDR3 sequence: CASNPLGRADEQYF. Written as DNA, the CDR3 is TGTGCCAGCAACCCCCTCGGCAGGGCAGACGAGCAGTACTTC.

The chain is built from TRBV15 and TRBJ2-1, with TRBD2 matching over 7 bases. Germline V lookup: CDR1 LNHNV, CDR2 YYDKDF (reference sequence). The CDR3 sequence is 14 residues long. J was trimmed by 8 bases and V by 3 bases; bases with no gene match: 7. The CDR3, as DNA: TGTGCCACCAGCAGGCCTGCCAGCGGGGATGAGCAGTTCTTC. Amino acid sequence: CATSRPASGDEQFF.

This chain uses TRBV11-3 with TRBJ1-5; 9 bases align to TRBD1. This CDR3 comprises 19 residues. CDR1 is SGHNT, CDR2 YENEEA, per germline. V lost 2 bases and J lost 0; bases outside the gene matches: 11. The CDR3 DNA sequence: TGTGCCAGCAGCTTACAATGGGACAGGGAACACTATAGCAATCAGCCCCAGCATTTT. Translated: CASSLQWDREHYSNQPQHF.

The chain recombines TRBV27 with TRBJ2-1; maybe TRBD1 (5 bases). From germline, CDR1 is MNHEY and CDR2 SMNVEV (reference sequence). The germline V and J ends were trimmed by 6 bases and 9 bases, with 15 bases remaining between them. This CDR3 has 13 amino acids. As DNA, the CDR3 is TGTGCCAGCAGCATCACAGGATTCGCTGAGCAGTTCTTC. It translates to CASSITGFAEQFF.

The rearrangement uses TRBV29-1 and TRBJ2-5, with unresolved D. With 0 bases removed from V and 4 bases from J, the gap between germline ends came to 15 bases. Germline V gene sequence: CDR1 SQVTM, CDR2 ANQGSEA. The CDR3 totals 15 residues. The CDR3 nucleotides are TGCAGCGTTGAAGAACGCCGAGAGTTCGGAGAGACCCAGTACTTC. Protein: CSVEERREFGETQYF.

This chain joins TRBV10-2 and TRBJ1-6; D unclear. Germline V CDR1 and CDR2: WSHSY, SAAADI. This CDR3 is 14 amino acids long. The V end was cut by 4 bases, the J end by 5 bases, with 9 bases between. The CDR3 DNA is TGCGCCAGCAGTGGCACGGGGAATAATTCACCCCTCCACTTT. This translates into CASSGTGNNSPLHF.

V and J are TRBV5-1 and TRBJ2-5, with TRBD1 matching over 7 bases. The V segment lost 0 bases and the J segment 7 bases; nucleotides outside the gene matches: 9. Germline V CDR1 and CDR2: SGHRS, YFSETQ. CDR3 length equals 15 residues. CDR3: CASSLGSGGFGTQYF. The CDR3 coding sequence is TGCGCCAGCAGCTTGGGGTCAGGGGGTTTTGGGACCCAGTACTTC. Drawing the rest from reference TRBV5-1 and TRBJ2-5, the complete variable domain is KAGVTQTPRYLIKTRGQQVTLSCSPISGHRSVSWYQQTPGQGLQFLFEYFSETQRNKGNFPGRFSGRQFSNSRSEMNVSTLELGDSALYLCASSLGSGGFGTQYFGPGTRLLVL.

The rearrangement joins TRBV5-1 to TRBJ2-6; 9 bases match TRBD1. This CDR3 contains 16 residues. The germline CDR1 and CDR2 sequences are SGHRS and YFSETQ. J gave up 2 bases and V 4 bases, and 4 bases lay outside the gene matches. The CDR3 loop is CASSPGQGTGANVLTF. The CDR3 coding sequence is TGCGCCAGCAGCCCGGGACAGGGAACTGGGGCCAACGTCCTGACTTTC.

This chain links TRBV6-6 with TRBJ2-7; D gene ambiguous. The V and J ends lost 0 bases and 5 bases respectively, with 11 bases between them. The CDR3 loop spans 14 amino acids. The V gene's germline CDR1 is MNHNY and CDR2 SVGAGI (reference sequence). The CDR3 sequence: CASSYSRGGHEQYF. Here the CDR3 DNA reads TGTGCCAGCAGTTACTCTCGAGGCGGTCACGAGCAGTACTTC.

This clone was seen once. V and J are TRBV11-3 and TRBJ1-2, with 7 bases identical to TRBD1. The CDR3 contains 14 residues. V was clipped by 1 base and J by 4 bases; unmatched bases: 3. Germline V gene lookup returns CDR1 SGHNT and CDR2 YENEEA. The CDR3 here is CASSLGGDSYGYTF. CDR3 DNA: TGTGCCAGCAGCTTAGGTGGGGACAGCTATGGCTACACCTTC. The whole variable domain, filled in from reference TRBV11-3 and TRBJ1-2, reads EAGVVQSPRYKIIEKKQPVAFWCNPISGHNTLYWYLQNLGQGPELLIRYENEEAVDDSQLPKDRFSAERLKGVDSTLKIQPAELGDSAVYLCASSLGGDSYGYTFGSGTRLTVV.

The chain has TRBV5-1 and TRBJ2-3, with D perhaps matching TRBD1 (5 bases). V lost 0 bases to trimming and J lost 4 bases, with 15 bases between them. Germline values: CDR1 SGHRS, CDR2 YFSETQ. The CDR3 length is 16 residues. The CDR3 DNA reads as TGCGCCAGCAGCTTGGAAATGGCAGGGCAGTCAGATACGCAGTATTTT. Its protein product is CASSLEMAGQSDTQYF.

The gene calls are TRBV25-1 and TRBJ1-6, with 9 bases identical to TRBD1. The germline V gene has CDR1 MGHDK and CDR2 SYGVNS. CDR3 length: 16 amino acids. With 3 bases clipped from V and 9 bases from J, the junction kept 9 bases outside the gene matches. CDR3 protein: CASSDTGGASPSPLHF. CDR3 sequence (DNA): TGTGCCAGCAGTGATACAGGGGGCGCGTCACCTTCACCCCTCCACTTT.

V gene TRBV7-3 combines with J gene TRBJ2-3, with D possibly matching TRBD2 (5 bases). Germline-derived CDR1 and CDR2 are SGHTA and FQGTGA. V lost 2 bases and J 6 bases, leaving 12 bases between the germline ends. The CDR3 sequence is 14 residues long. CDR3 DNA sequence: TGTGCCAGCAGCTTAGGGCCTTCGGGGGATACGCAGTATTTT. This translates into CASSLGPSGDTQYF. The whole variable domain, filled in from reference TRBV7-3 and TRBJ2-3, reads GAGVSQTPSNKVTEKGKYVELRCDPISGHTALYWYRQSLGQGPEFLIYFQGTGAADDSGLPNDRFFAVRPEGSVSTLKIQRTERGDSAVYLCASSLGPSGDTQYFGPGTRLTVL.

The V call is TRBV7-9, the J call TRBJ2-5; D possibly corresponds to TRBD1 (5 bases). CDR3 length equals 14 residues. Trimming took off 4 bases at V and 0 bases at J, with 9 bases between the two ends. Looked up from germline, CDR1 is SEHNR and CDR2 is FQNEAQ (reference sequence). CDR3 in DNA: TGTGCCAGCAGCTCCTCAGGGAACCAAGAGACCCAGTACTTC. Protein sequence: CASSSSGNQETQYF.

This rearrangement joins TRBV29-1 to TRBJ2-3; a weak D match, TRBD1 (6 bases). V lost 6 bases and J lost 5, with 9 bases in between. The CDR3 sequence is 11 residues long. In germline, CDR1 is SQVTM, CDR2 ANQGSEA. This chain's CDR3 is CSVGRGDTQYF. In DNA, the CDR3 is TGCAGCGTCGGCAGGGGAGATACGCAGTATTTT.

In nucleotides, the CDR3 is TGTGCCAGCAGCGTAGGGGGGGACACTGAAGCTTTCTTT. Translating gives CASSVGGDTEAFF. The chain recombines TRBV11-3 with TRBJ1-1; D possibly corresponds to TRBD1 (6 bases). V shed 5 bases and J shed 3 bases, with 10 bases lying between them. The CDR3 is made up of 13 amino acids. CDR1 is SGHNT, CDR2 YENEEA, per germline.

The chain combines TRBV19 with TRBJ2-2; 7 positions agree with TRBD2. This CDR3 comprises 14 residues. Per the germline V gene, CDR1 is LNHDA and CDR2 is SQIVND (reference sequence). Unmatched junction bases numbered 12, after V lost 4 bases and J lost 13 bases. CDR3 residues: CASSTPGGKLPLFF. CDR3 sequence (DNA): TGTGCCAGTAGTACCCCGGGGGGTAAACTCCCGCTGTTTTTT.

This clone was found once. The DNA for the CDR3 is TGTGCCAGCAGCTTGGGGGGGGAACCCCTCCACTTT. This gives the protein CASSLGGEPLHF. The chain uses TRBV13 and TRBJ1-6; a possible D gene is TRBD1 (5 bases). The ends were cut back, 3 bases at V and 12 bases at J, with 9 bases in the middle. Germline V gene data show CDR1 as PRHDT and CDR2 as FYEKMQ (reference sequence). The CDR3 consists of 12 residues.

The chain has TRBV6-1 and TRBJ2-7, with TRBD1 as a possible D gene (5 bases). Germline-derived CDR1 and CDR2 are MNHNS and SASEGT. CDR3 length: 12 amino acids. Trimming left V 7 bases short and J 1 base short, with 8 bases between. CDR3 bases: TGTGCCAGCAACCAGGGTTCCTACGAGCAGTACTTC. Its translation is CASNQGSYEQYF.

The chain couples TRBV10-3 to TRBJ1-2; weak D call: TRBD1 (5 bases). Germline values: CDR1 ENHRY, CDR2 SYGVKD. V gave up 5 bases and J gave up 10 bases, with 17 bases separating them. CDR3 length: 13 residues. The CDR3 spells CAISSGDNFDYTF. CDR3 coding DNA: TGTGCCATCAGTTCGGGGGATAATTTTGACTACACCTTC.

V and J are TRBV4-1 and TRBJ2-2; possible D gene TRBD1, 5 bases. Trimming took 7 bases from V and 6 from J, leaving 9 bases between them. There are 12 residues in the CDR3. Germline V gives CDR1 MGHRA, CDR2 YSYEKL. CDR3 DNA: TGCGCCAGCATGTCCAGGGCCGGGGAGCTGTTTTTT. This translates into CASMSRAGELFF.

This clone was seen a single time. CDR3 DNA sequence: TGTGCCAGCAGCTTAGGCGGGCTAGCGACTAGCACAGATACGCAGTATTTT. It translates to CASSLGGLATSTDTQYF. The V call is TRBV13, the J call TRBJ2-3; a weak D match, TRBD2 (6 bases). Germline values: CDR1 PRHDT, CDR2 FYEKMQ (reference sequence). Trimming took 0 bases from V and 0 from J, leaving 13 bases between them. The CDR3 runs 17 residues.